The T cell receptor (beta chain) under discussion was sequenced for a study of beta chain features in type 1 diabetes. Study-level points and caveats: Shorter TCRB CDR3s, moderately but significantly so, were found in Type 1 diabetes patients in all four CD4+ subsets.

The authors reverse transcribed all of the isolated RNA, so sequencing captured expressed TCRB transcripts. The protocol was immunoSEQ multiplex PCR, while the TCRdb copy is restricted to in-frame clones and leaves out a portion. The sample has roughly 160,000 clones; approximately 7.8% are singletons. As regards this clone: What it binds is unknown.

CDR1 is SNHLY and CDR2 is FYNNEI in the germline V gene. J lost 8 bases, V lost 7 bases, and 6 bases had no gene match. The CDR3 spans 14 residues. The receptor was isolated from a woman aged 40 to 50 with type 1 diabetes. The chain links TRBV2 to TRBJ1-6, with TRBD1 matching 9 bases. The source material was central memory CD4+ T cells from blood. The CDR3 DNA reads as TGTGCCAGCACCCTGGACAGGGGCCATTCACCCCTCCACTTT. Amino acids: CASTLDRGHSPLHF.